This T cell receptor (beta chain) is drawn from a study of OX40 agonist ivuxolimab in advanced cancers. Study background: Three partial responders included one hepatocellular carcinoma patient and two cutaneous melanoma patients.

Cycle 7 day 1, cycle 4 day 1, and baseline were the timepoints at which blood was sampled. Profiled with immunoSEQ multiplex PCR; TCRdb holds only in-frame clones, not every one. The sample records roughly 50,000 clones, just under 85% being singletons. The sequence came from an adult with an advanced solid tumor such as melanoma, head and neck, liver or kidney cancer. The sample consisted of CD4+ or CD8+ T cells sorted from blood, taken in a trial of the OX40 agonist ivuxolimab.

The DNA for the CDR3 is TGCGCCAGCAGCTTGGTGACTAGCGTTGACAATGAGCAGTTCTTC. It specifies CASSLVTSVDNEQFF. This chain connects TRBV5-1 to TRBJ2-1; 8 bases map to TRBD2. This CDR3 is 15 amino acids long. V was pared by 0 bases and J by 5 bases, with 4 bases of the junction left unmatched. Germline V gene sequence: CDR1 SGHRS, CDR2 YFSETQ.